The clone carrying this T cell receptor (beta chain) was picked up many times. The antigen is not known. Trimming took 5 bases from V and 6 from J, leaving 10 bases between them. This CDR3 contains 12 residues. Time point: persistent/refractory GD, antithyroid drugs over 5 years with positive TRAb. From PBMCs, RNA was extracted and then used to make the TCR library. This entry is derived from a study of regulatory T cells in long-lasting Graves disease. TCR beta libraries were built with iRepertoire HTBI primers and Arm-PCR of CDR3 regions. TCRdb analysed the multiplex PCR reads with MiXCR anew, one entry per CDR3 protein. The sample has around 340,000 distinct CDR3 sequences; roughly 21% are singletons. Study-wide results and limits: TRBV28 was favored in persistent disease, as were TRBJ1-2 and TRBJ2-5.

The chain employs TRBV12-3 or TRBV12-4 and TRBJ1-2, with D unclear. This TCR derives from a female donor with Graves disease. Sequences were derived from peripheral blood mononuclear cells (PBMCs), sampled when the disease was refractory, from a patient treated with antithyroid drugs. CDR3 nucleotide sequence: TGTGCCAGCAGTACCTCCTCGAATGGCTACACCTTC. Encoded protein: CASSTSSNGYTF.